Listed here is a single T cell receptor beta chain. Its target is unknown. Since all of the isolated RNA was reverse transcribed, expressed TCRB transcripts were what got sequenced. Measured with immunoSEQ multiplex PCR; TCRdb has only the in-frame clones, and not every one. The data show approximately 470,000 clones, with roughly 31% seen just once and about 0.065% held by the top ten. The source of the sample is a study of beta chain features in type 1 diabetes. Germline V CDR1 and CDR2: SGHTA, FQGNSA. The length of the CDR3 is 14 residues. V shed 11 bases and J shed 4 bases, with 19 bases lying between them. Overall study findings and caveats: There was a possibility that cDNA sequencing over-represented cells with high TCR expression. Shorter TCRB CDR3s, moderately but significantly so, marked every one of the four CD4+ subsets in Type 1 diabetes patients.

Source material: naive CD4+ T cells from blood. This clonotype originated in a man in his late teens or twenties in good health. The V gene is TRBV7-2, the J gene TRBJ2-3; D is ambiguous. CDR3: CAGYRLSAADTQYF. DNA of the CDR3: TGTGCCGGTTATCGGCTCTCTGCGGCAGATACGCAGTATTTT.